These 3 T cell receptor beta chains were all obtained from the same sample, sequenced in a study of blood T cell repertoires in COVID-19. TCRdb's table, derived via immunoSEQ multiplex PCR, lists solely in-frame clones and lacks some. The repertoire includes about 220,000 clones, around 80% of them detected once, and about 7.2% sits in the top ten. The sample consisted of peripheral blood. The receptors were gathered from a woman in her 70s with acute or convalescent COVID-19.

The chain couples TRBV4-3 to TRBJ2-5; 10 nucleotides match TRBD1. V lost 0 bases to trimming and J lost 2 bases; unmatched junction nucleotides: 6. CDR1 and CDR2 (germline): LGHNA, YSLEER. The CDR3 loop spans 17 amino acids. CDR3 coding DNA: TGCGCCAGCAGCCAAGATTTAGGGGACAGGGGTCAAGAGACCCAGTACTTC. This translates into CASSQDLGDRGQETQYF.

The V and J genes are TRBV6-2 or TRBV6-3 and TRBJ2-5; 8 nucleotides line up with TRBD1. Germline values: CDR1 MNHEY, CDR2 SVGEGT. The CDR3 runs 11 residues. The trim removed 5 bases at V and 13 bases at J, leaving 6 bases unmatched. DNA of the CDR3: TGTGCCAGCAGTCAGGGACAGGAGTGGTACTTC. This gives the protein CASSQGQEWYF.

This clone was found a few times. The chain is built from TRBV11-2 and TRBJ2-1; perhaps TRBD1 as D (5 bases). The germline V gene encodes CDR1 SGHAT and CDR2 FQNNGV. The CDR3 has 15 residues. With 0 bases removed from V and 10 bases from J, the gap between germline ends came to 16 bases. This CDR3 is CASSLEAAQGLEQFF. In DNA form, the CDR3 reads TGTGCCAGCAGCTTAGAAGCTGCTCAGGGTCTGGAGCAGTTCTTC. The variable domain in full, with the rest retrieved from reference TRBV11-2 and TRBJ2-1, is EAGVAQSPRYKIIEKRQSVAFWCNPISGHATLYWYQQILGQGPKLLIQFQNNGVVDDSQLPKDRFSAERLKGVDSTLKIQPAKLEDSAVYLCASSLEAAQGLEQFFGPGTRLTVL.